These 32 T cell receptor beta chains were all obtained from the same sample, sequenced in a study of CD8+ T cells in alopecia areata (dated by TCRdb to the late 2010s). Reading the label with the study, this specimen's time point is: about four weeks on oral tofacitinib. This sample's treatment or condition label indicates: oral pan-JAK inhibitor, 5-10 mg twice daily. The library was made by the immunoSEQ multiplex PCR assay. For TCR sequencing, RNA was extracted from every sample and reverse transcribed into cDNA to serve as template. The table comes from immuneACCESS by way of TCRdb, which keeps in-frame sequences with V and J called. Part of the clones is missing from these tables; in studies checked, under half for an unresolved V gene and the rest for unknown reasons. Here the sample has about 120,000 clones; about 59% occur a single time. The ten largest clonotypes hold around 5.7% of the sample.

Sequences were derived from CD4+ T cells sorted from blood, sampled at week 4, from a patient treated with tofacitinib. These receptors were taken from a human donor with alopecia areata.

The V call is TRBV28, the J call TRBJ2-1, with D unresolved. V shed 4 bases and J shed 6 bases, with 10 bases lying between them. Looked up from germline, CDR1 is MDHEN and CDR2 is SYDVKM. This CDR3 region has 13 residues. DNA of the CDR3: TGTGCCAGCAGTTCCTCTATTGCCAATGAGCAGTTCTTC. This translates into CASSSSIANEQFF.

This clone has more than one count but fewer than ten. V gene TRBV28 combines with J gene TRBJ2-5; 8 nucleotides align to TRBD2. The CDR3 has 16 amino acids. Germline V lookup: CDR1 MDHEN, CDR2 SYDVKM. V lost 6 bases, J lost 5 bases, and 14 bases stayed unmatched. DNA for the CDR3: TGTGCCAGCAGCTCCGGGACTAGAGGCTGGGGGGAGACCCAGTACTTC. Its protein is CASSSGTRGWGETQYF.

The chain has TRBV6-5 and TRBJ2-7; 7 positions agree with TRBD2. The CDR3 has 14 amino acids. Trimming cost V 5 bases and J 4 bases; bases outside gene matches: 8. Germline lookup yields CDR1 MNHEY and CDR2 SVGAGI. CDR3 region: CASSRTTSPYEQYF. The CDR3 DNA reads as TGTGCCAGCAGTCGAACGACTAGCCCTTACGAGCAGTACTTC.

This clone occurred a few times. The V call is TRBV7-6, the J call TRBJ2-2; a possible D gene is TRBD2 (5 bases). The CDR3 consists of 17 residues. Germline lookup yields CDR1 SGHVS and CDR2 FNYEAQ. The ends were cut back, 4 bases at V and 4 bases at J, with 19 bases in the middle. CDR3 nucleotide sequence: TGTGCCAGCAGCTCCGCCCCCGCACCGGACTTCACCGGGGAGCTGTTTTTT. It specifies CASSSAPAPDFTGELFF.

The chain is built from TRBV29-1 and TRBJ2-5; a weak D match, TRBD2 (6 bases). Germline loops: CDR1 SQVTM, CDR2 ANQGSEA. V was shortened by 4 bases and J by 11 bases, with 8 bases between the two germline ends. This CDR3 contains 9 residues. The CDR3 sequence is CSVAGGQYF. The CDR3 nucleotides are TGCAGCGTTGCTGGAGGGCAGTACTTC.

The chain recombines TRBV7-6 with TRBJ1-2; D is unresolved. The CDR3 contains 14 residues. V dropped 0 bases and J dropped 13 bases, with 18 bases sitting between them. Germline V gene sequence: CDR1 SGHVS, CDR2 FNYEAQ. DNA of the CDR3: TGTGCCAGCAGCTTAGCAATTGGTGGTGCCCCTATCACCTTC. This sequence encodes CASSLAIGGAPITF.

The chain links TRBV29-1 to TRBJ2-1, with D perhaps matching TRBD1 (7 bases). CDR1 is SQVTM, CDR2 ANQGSEA, per germline. This CDR3 is built from 14 residues. V was pared by 4 bases and J by 4 bases, with 14 bases between. The CDR3 DNA follows: TGCAGCGTTGTCAGGGGGGTTAATTACAATGAGCAGTTCTTC. Translation: CSVVRGVNYNEQFF.

The chain combines TRBV29-1 with TRBJ2-3, with TRBD2 matching 15 bases. The CDR3 runs to 15 residues. Germline CDR1 and CDR2: SQVTM and ANQGSEA. Losses at the gene ends were 7 bases for V and 3 bases for J; bases not matched to a gene: 5. Written as DNA, the CDR3 is TGCAGCGGTAAAGGGACTAGCGGGAGGACAGATACGCAGTATTTT. It yields the protein CSGKGTSGRTDTQYF.

The chain couples TRBV10-3 to TRBJ1-2; no clear D. Trimming took 0 bases from V and 8 from J, leaving 10 bases between them. CDR3 size: 13 residues. From germline, CDR1 is ENHRY and CDR2 SYGVKD. CDR3: CAISESEGGGYTF. CDR3 bases: TGTGCCATCAGTGAGTCGGAGGGAGGCGGCTACACCTTC.

V and J are TRBV29-1 and TRBJ2-1; D is uncertain. The V and J ends lost 3 bases and 3 bases respectively, with 9 bases between them. Germline assignment: CDR1 SQVTM and CDR2 ANQGSEA. This CDR3 region has 13 residues. CDR3 sequence: CSVDWGGYNEQFF. CDR3 nucleotides: TGCAGCGTTGATTGGGGTGGCTACAATGAGCAGTTCTTC.

DNA of the CDR3: TGTGCCAGCAGCTTGACAGGATTAAGGTACAATGAGCAGTTCTTC. This gives the protein CASSLTGLRYNEQFF. This chain connects TRBV9 to TRBJ2-1; TRBD1 is a possible D gene (6 bases). Trimming removed 4 bases from V and 4 bases from J, with 15 bases in between. Looked up from germline, CDR1 is SGDLS and CDR2 is YYNGEE. The CDR3 totals 15 residues.

There are a few counts of this clone. The rearrangement uses TRBV30 and TRBJ2-5; D is undetermined. The CDR3 has 13 residues. Germline V gives CDR1 GTSNPN, CDR2 SVGIG (reference sequence). With 2 bases removed from V and 0 bases from J, the gap between germline ends came to 7 bases. The CDR3: CAWSLGYQETQYF. The DNA for the CDR3 is TGTGCCTGGAGTCTTGGATACCAAGAGACCCAGTACTTC.

The rearrangement joins TRBV7-8 to TRBJ2-3, with 8 bases lining up with TRBD1. The germline V gene has CDR1 SGHVS and CDR2 FQNEAQ. The trim removed 5 bases at V and 0 bases at J, leaving 10 bases unmatched. The CDR3 has 17 amino acids. The CDR3 DNA sequence: TGTGCCAGCAGCCGGACAGGGTCGGGGGCTAGCACAGATACGCAGTATTTT. Amino acid sequence: CASSRTGSGASTDTQYF.

This clone was seen more than once but under ten times. The chain links TRBV9 to TRBJ2-6; possible D gene TRBD1, 5 bases. The CDR3 sequence is 19 residues long. Germline assignment: CDR1 SGDLS and CDR2 YYNGEE. V shed 4 bases and J shed 0 bases, with 20 bases lying between them. CDR3 nucleotides: TGTGCCAGCAGCCCATCATGGGGCACGACAATCTCTGGGGCCAACGTCCTGACTTTC. Translating it yields CASSPSWGTTISGANVLTF.

This chain joins TRBV5-4 and TRBJ2-5, with D perhaps assigned TRBD1 or TRBD2 (5 bases each). There are 16 residues in the CDR3. Trimming left V 0 bases short and J 1 base short, with 13 bases between. Looked up from germline, CDR1 is SGHNT and CDR2 is YYREEE (reference sequence). CDR3 bases: TGTGCCAGCAGCTTGGGTCGGGACCGACGCCAAGAGACCCAGTACTTC. Encoded protein: CASSLGRDRRQETQYF.

The genes are TRBV29-1 and TRBJ1-5; D ambiguous. V lost 4 bases and J 5 bases, leaving 12 bases between the germline ends. The CDR3 spans 13 residues. CDR1 and CDR2 from the germline V gene are SQVTM and ANQGSEA. The CDR3 reads CSVGSSWDQPQHF. CDR3 DNA sequence: TGCAGCGTTGGGTCCAGCTGGGATCAGCCCCAGCATTTT.

The genes are TRBV7-8 and TRBJ1-1, with D hard to call. In germline, CDR1 is SGHVS, CDR2 FQNEAQ. Between the trimmed V and J ends, which lost 5 bases and 3 bases, there was a span of 7 bases. CDR3 length: 12 amino acids. CDR3 protein: CASSLDYTEAFF. For the CDR3, the DNA is TGTGCCAGCAGCCTAGACTACACTGAAGCTTTCTTT.

The chain uses TRBV15 and TRBJ2-1, with D possibly TRBD2 on 6 matching bases. Trimming shortened V by 0 bases and J by 7 bases, and 10 bases separated the two germline ends. Germline CDR1 and CDR2: LNHNV and YYDKDF (reference sequence). The CDR3 length is 14 residues. The CDR3 DNA reads TGTGCCACCAGCAGAGACCTAGCGTTAAATGAGCAGTTCTTC. This sequence encodes CATSRDLALNEQFF.

V usage is TRBV15 and J usage is TRBJ1-2; no reliable D call. The V end lost 0 bases, the J end lost 2 bases, and 10 bases lay between the germline ends. Germline CDR1 LNHNV, CDR2 YYDKDF (reference sequence). The length of the CDR3 is 15 residues. In DNA form, the CDR3 reads TGTGCCACCAGCAGAGATAAGATCACGAACTATGGCTACACCTTC. This encodes CATSRDKITNYGYTF. The complete variable domain, with remaining parts taken from reference TRBV15 and TRBJ1-2, reads DAMVIQNPRYQVTQFGKPVTLSCSQTLNHNVMYWYQQKSSQAPKLLFHYYDKDFNNEADTPDNFQSRRPNTSFCFLDIRSPGLGDTAMYLCATSRDKITNYGYTFGSGTRLTVV.

In this sample, this clone turned up a few times. The rearrangement joins TRBV7-9 to TRBJ2-1, with 8 nucleotides matching TRBD2. Per the germline V gene, CDR1 is SEHNR and CDR2 is FQNEAQ (reference sequence). The CDR3 covers 14 residues. V lost 2 bases to trimming and J lost 11 bases; unmatched junction nucleotides: 8. The CDR3 DNA reads TGTGCCAGCAGCTTAAGTAGCGGGACCTTAAAGCAGTTCTTC. Amino acid sequence: CASSLSSGTLKQFF.

This clone was picked up a small number of times. J is TRBJ2-3 and V is TRBV30, with 14 nucleotides matching TRBD2. Germline V lookup: CDR1 GTSNPN, CDR2 SVGIG (reference sequence). CDR3 size: 16 residues. V shed 2 bases, J shed 3 bases, and the junction held 4 bases outside the gene matches. In DNA, the CDR3 is TGTGCCTGGAGTTTGGGGACTAGCGGGGGAACAGATACGCAGTATTTT. Its protein is CAWSLGTSGGTDTQYF.

The chain carries TRBV6-5 and TRBJ1-1; D is undetermined. There are 11 residues in the CDR3. Trimming pared 7 bases from V and 6 bases from J, leaving 9 bases between. Germline V lookup: CDR1 MNHEY, CDR2 SVGAGI. CDR3 residues: CASTRGAEAFF. The CDR3 DNA follows: TGTGCCAGCACTCGGGGTGCTGAAGCTTTCTTT.

The V call is TRBV2, the J call TRBJ2-7, with TRBD2 matching over 16 bases. The CDR3 has 16 amino acids. V shed 3 bases and J 12 bases; nucleotides not matched to a gene: 11. CDR1 SNHLY and CDR2 FYNNEI come from the germline V gene. CDR3 residues: CASSDPGLAGGVSAYF. As DNA, the CDR3 is TGTGCCAGCAGTGACCCGGGACTAGCGGGGGGGGTCTCGGCGTACTTC.

The V call is TRBV15, the J call TRBJ2-1; D not resolved. The CDR3 covers 12 residues. Germline V gene lookup returns CDR1 LNHNV and CDR2 YYDKDF (reference sequence). Trimming removed 5 bases at V and 9 bases at J, with 11 bases between. CDR3 nucleotide sequence: TGTGCCACCAGCCTCCGCTCTAGTGAGCAGTTCTTC. Translated, it gives CATSLRSSEQFF.

The CDR3 DNA is TGTGCCAGCAGCCCTGGGTGGGACACTTCCTACGAGCAGTACTTC. Translated: CASSPGWDTSYEQYF. The chain uses TRBV7-9 and TRBJ2-7, with D possibly being TRBD1 (6 bases). Germline CDR1 SEHNR, CDR2 FQNEAQ (reference sequence). The CDR3 runs 15 residues. V was clipped by 5 bases and J by 1 base, with 15 bases between them.

The CDR3: CAWSEATDLNEKLFF. The CDR3, as DNA: TGTGCCTGGAGTGAAGCGACAGATCTTAATGAAAAACTGTTTTTT. The rearrangement links TRBV30 to TRBJ1-4, with D possibly TRBD1 on 5 matching bases. Trimming stripped 1 base from V and 4 bases from J, with 13 bases between. Per germline, CDR1 GTSNPN and CDR2 SVGIG (reference sequence). CDR3 size: 15 residues.

The gene calls are TRBV25-1 and TRBJ2-1; 10 bases are a match to TRBD1. The CDR3 spans 15 residues. The V gene end was trimmed by 3 bases and the J gene end by 9 bases; junction bases not matched to a gene: 8. CDR1 and CDR2 from the germline V gene are MGHDK and SYGVNS. The chain's CDR3 is CASSDQATGGIEQFF. CDR3 sequence (DNA): TGTGCCAGCAGTGATCAGGCGACAGGGGGCATTGAGCAGTTCTTC.

This rearrangement joins TRBV19 to TRBJ2-1; no firm D call. Germline CDR1 reads LNHDA; CDR2 reads SQIVND (reference sequence). The CDR3 spans 14 residues. Trimming took off 3 bases at V and 2 bases at J, with 8 bases between the two ends. CDR3 sequence (DNA): TGTGCCAGTAGTATTGGGTCGGCCTACAATGAGCAGTTCTTC. This translates into CASSIGSAYNEQFF.

The rearrangement joins TRBV6-5 to TRBJ1-2, with D maybe TRBD1 (6 bases). Trimming pared 6 bases from V and 8 bases from J, leaving 16 bases between. Germline V gives CDR1 MNHEY, CDR2 SVGAGI. This CDR3 has 13 residues. The chain's CDR3 is CASSTGGGRGYTF. DNA of the CDR3: TGTGCCAGCAGCACCGGGGGGGGCCGAGGCTACACCTTC.

The chain couples TRBV29-1 to TRBJ1-4, with a tentative D call TRBD1 (5 bases). This CDR3 is 16 amino acids long. Germline CDR1 and CDR2: SQVTM and ANQGSEA. Trimming removed 4 bases at V and 4 bases at J, with 19 bases between. DNA of the CDR3: TGCAGCGTTGGGGGGGACCGCAAGGAGCTTAATGAAAAACTGTTTTTT. Protein product: CSVGGDRKELNEKLFF.

The V call is TRBV27, the J call TRBJ1-2; 7 bases map to TRBD1. The CDR3 has 15 residues. The V segment lost 4 bases and the J segment 8 bases; nucleotides outside the gene matches: 13. Germline CDR1 and CDR2: MNHEY and SMNVEV (reference sequence). CDR3 amino acids: CASSSEITGVGGYTF. In nucleotides, the CDR3 is TGTGCCAGCAGTTCCGAAATAACAGGGGTCGGCGGCTACACCTTC.

J is TRBJ1-6 and V is TRBV10-3, with D hard to call. Germline values: CDR1 ENHRY, CDR2 SYGVKD. V was cut by 6 bases and J by 10 bases, with 13 bases left in between. CDR3 length equals 13 residues. The CDR3 here is CAIRGIGESPLHF. The CDR3 coding sequence is TGTGCCATCAGGGGGATTGGGGAATCACCCCTCCACTTT.